The text below deals with one TCR beta chain. Its antigen is still unknown. After removal of 1 base from V and 4 bases from J, the junction contained 9 bases not matched to a gene. Germline V gene sequence: CDR1 LNHDA, CDR2 SQIVND (reference sequence). The length of the CDR3 is 18 residues. The data derive from a study of blood T cells in healthy people across ages. Study-wide points: With unsorted PBMCs, a conclusive comparison of naive versus antigen-experienced cells was not possible. Getting older went along with TCR beta diversity per million T cells dropping roughly linearly.

Sample-barcoded 5' priming and a J-beta primer mix drove a second PCR of about 6 to 12 cycles. TCRdb fed the 5' RACE reads into MiXCR, producing one record per CDR3 protein. This sample carries over 600,000 distinct CDR3 sequences, approximately 60% of them seen once, and the ten largest clones take more than 25%. J is TRBJ2-6 and V is TRBV19; 8 bases are shared with TRBD2. The sequence derives from a man aged 35 to 55 in good health. Sequencing used blood. CDR3 amino acids: CASSIGLFRGGGANVLTF. The DNA of the CDR3 is TGTGCCAGTAGTATAGGACTTTTTCGGGGGGGAGGGGCCAACGTCCTGACTTTC.